The subject of this entry is one T cell receptor (beta chain). TCR sequencing used cDNA made by reverse transcription of extracted RNA. Method: immunoSEQ multiplex PCR; TCRdb's copy keeps in-frame clones and lacks some. The data hold about 160,000 clones, with roughly 65% observed a single time. The treatment is: oral pan-JAK inhibitor, 5-10 mg twice daily. Trimming left V 8 bases short and J 4 bases short, with 6 bases between. The length of the CDR3 is 11 residues. Looked up from germline, CDR1 is SNHLY and CDR2 is FYNNEI. This sample stems from a study of CD8+ T cells in alopecia areata. On the study more broadly: Tofacitinib ran 6 to 18 months, followed by 6 months off drug.

This receptor was obtained from a human donor with alopecia areata. This material consisted of CD4+ T cells sorted from blood, taken at week 4, from a patient treated with tofacitinib. V is TRBV2 and J is TRBJ2-1, with D unclear. DNA for the CDR3: TGTGCCAGCCAAGGGTACAATGAGCAGTTCTTC. This codes for CASQGYNEQFF.